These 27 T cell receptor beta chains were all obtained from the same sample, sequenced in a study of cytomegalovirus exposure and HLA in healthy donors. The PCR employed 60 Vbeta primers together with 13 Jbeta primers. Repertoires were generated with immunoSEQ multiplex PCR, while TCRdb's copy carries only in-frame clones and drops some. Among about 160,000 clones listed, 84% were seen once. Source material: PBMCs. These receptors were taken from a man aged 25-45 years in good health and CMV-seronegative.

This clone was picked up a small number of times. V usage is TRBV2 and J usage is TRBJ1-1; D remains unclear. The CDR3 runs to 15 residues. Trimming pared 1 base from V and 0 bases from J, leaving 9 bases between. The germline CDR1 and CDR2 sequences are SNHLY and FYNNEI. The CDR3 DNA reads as TGTGCCAGCAGTGAAGAGGCGGCCATGAACACTGAAGCTTTCTTT. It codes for CASSEEAAMNTEAFF.

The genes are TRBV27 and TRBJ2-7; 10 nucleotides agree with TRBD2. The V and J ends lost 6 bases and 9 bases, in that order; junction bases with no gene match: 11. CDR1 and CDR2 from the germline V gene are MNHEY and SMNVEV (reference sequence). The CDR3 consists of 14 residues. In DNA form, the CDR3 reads TGTGCCAGCAGAGGGACTAGCGTAGGGCGGGGGCAGTACTTC. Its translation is CASRGTSVGRGQYF.

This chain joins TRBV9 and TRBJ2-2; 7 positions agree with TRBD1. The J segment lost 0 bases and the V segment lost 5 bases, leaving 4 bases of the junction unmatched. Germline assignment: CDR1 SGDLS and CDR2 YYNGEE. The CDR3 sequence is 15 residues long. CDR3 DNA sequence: TGTGCCAGCAGGAGAGGGGGCCCGAACACCGGGGAGCTGTTTTTT. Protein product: CASRRGGPNTGELFF.

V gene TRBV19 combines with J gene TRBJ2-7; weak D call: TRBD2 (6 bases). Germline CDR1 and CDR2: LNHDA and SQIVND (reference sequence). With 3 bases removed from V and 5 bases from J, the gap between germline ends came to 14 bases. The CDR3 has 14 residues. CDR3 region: CASSIGGVGNEQYF. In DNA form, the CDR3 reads TGTGCCAGTAGTATCGGAGGGGTGGGGAACGAGCAGTACTTC.

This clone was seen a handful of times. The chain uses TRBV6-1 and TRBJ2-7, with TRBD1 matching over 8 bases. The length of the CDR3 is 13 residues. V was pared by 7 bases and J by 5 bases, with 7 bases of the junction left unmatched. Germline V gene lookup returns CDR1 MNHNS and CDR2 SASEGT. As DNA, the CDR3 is TGTGCCAGCACCTGGACAGGGAACGACGAGCAGTACTTC. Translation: CASTWTGNDEQYF.

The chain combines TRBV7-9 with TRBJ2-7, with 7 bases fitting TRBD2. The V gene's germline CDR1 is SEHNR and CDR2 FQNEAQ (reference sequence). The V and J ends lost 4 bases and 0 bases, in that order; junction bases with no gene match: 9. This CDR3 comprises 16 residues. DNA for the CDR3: TGTGCCAGCAGCTCGGCGGGGAGGGGAAGCTCCTACGAGCAGTACTTC. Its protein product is CASSSAGRGSSYEQYF.

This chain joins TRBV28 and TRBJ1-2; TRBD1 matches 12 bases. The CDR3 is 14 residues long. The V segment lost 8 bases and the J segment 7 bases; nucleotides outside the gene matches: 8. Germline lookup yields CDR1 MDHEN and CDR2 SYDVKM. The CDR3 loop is CASLVGQGAGGYTF. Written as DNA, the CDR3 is TGTGCCAGCTTGGTGGGACAGGGGGCCGGTGGCTACACCTTC.

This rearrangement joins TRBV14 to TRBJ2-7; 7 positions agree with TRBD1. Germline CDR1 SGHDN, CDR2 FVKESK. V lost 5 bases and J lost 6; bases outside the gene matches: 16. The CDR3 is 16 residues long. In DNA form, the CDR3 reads TGTGCCAGCAGCGCCTATTTCGGGACAGATACCTCCGAGCAGTACTTC. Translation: CASSAYFGTDTSEQYF.

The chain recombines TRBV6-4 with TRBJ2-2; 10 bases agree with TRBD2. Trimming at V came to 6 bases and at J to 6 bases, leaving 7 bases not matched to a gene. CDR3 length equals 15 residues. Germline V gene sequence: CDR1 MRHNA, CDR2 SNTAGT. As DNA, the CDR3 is TGTGCCAGCAGCGTCCTAGCGGGAGTATCCGGGGAGCTGTTTTTT. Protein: CASSVLAGVSGELFF.

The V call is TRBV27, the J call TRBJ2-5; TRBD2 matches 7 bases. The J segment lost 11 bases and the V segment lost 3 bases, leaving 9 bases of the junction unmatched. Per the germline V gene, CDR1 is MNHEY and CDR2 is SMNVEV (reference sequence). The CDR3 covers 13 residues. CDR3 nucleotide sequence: TGTGCCAGCAGTTTTGGGGAGGGCCTTGAGCAGTACTTC. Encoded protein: CASSFGEGLEQYF.

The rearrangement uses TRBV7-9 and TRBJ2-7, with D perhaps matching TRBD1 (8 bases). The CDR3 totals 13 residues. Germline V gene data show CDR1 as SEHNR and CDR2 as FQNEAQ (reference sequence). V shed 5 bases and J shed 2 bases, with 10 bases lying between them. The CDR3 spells CASSTGGAYEQYF. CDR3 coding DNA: TGTGCCAGCAGCACAGGGGGGGCCTACGAGCAGTACTTC.

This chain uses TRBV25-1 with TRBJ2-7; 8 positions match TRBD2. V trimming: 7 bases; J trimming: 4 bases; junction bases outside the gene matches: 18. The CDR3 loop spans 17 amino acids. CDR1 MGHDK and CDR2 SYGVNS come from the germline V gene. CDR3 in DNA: TGTGCCAGCAATCCGGGAGGAGCGGGAGCACCCTCGTACGAGCAGTACTTC. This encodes CASNPGGAGAPSYEQYF.

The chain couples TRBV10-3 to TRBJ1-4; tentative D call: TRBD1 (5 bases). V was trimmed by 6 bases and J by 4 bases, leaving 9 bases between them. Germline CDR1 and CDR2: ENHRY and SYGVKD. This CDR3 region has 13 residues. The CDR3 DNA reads TGTGCCATCAGAGGCAGGGTTAATGAAAAACTGTTTTTT. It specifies CAIRGRVNEKLFF.

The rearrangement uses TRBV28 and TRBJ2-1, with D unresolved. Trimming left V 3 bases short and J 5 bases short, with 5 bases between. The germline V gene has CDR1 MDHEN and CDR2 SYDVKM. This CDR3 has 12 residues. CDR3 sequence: CASSFEDNEQFF. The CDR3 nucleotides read TGTGCCAGCAGTTTCGAGGACAATGAGCAGTTCTTC.

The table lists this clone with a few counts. CDR3 bases: TGCGCCAGCAGCCAATCGGACAGAGCTGGCTACACCTTC. This codes for CASSQSDRAGYTF. The chain combines TRBV4-1 with TRBJ1-2, with D possibly TRBD1 on 6 matching bases. Germline CDR1 is MGHRA and CDR2 is YSYEKL. The CDR3 covers 13 residues. Trimming shortened V by 2 bases and J by 7 bases, and 11 bases separated the two germline ends.

CDR3 coding DNA: TGTGCCAGCAGCCAAGGGGACTACGAGCAGTACTTC. It is translated as CASSQGDYEQYF. This sequence joins TRBV5-6 and TRBJ2-7; D perhaps matches TRBD1 (5 bases). Germline V CDR1 and CDR2: SGHDT, YYEEEE. The CDR3 spans 12 residues. Between the trimmed V and J ends, which lost 4 bases and 3 bases, there was a span of 8 bases.

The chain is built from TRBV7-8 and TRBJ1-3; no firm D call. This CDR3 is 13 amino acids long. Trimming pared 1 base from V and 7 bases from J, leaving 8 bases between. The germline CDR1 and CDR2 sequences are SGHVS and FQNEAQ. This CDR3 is CASSLEFENTIYF. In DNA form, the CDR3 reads TGTGCCAGCAGCTTAGAATTTGAGAACACCATATATTTT.

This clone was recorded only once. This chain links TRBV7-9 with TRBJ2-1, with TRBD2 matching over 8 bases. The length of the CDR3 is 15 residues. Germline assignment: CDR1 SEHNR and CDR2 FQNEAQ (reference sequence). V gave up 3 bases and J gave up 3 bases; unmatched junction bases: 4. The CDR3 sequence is CASSFSGTSYNEQFF. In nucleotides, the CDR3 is TGTGCCAGCAGCTTCTCCGGGACTAGCTACAATGAGCAGTTCTTC.

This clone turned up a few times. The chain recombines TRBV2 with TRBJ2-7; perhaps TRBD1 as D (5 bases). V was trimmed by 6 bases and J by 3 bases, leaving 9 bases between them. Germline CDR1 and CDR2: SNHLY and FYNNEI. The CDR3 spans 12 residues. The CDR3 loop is CASRQDSYEQYF. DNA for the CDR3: TGTGCCAGCAGGCAAGACAGCTACGAGCAGTACTTC.

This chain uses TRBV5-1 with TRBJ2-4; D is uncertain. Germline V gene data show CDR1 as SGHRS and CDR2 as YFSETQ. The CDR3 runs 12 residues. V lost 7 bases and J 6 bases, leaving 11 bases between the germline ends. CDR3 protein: CASGNSLNIQYF. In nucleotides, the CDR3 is TGCGCCAGCGGCAACAGTTTAAACATTCAGTACTTC.

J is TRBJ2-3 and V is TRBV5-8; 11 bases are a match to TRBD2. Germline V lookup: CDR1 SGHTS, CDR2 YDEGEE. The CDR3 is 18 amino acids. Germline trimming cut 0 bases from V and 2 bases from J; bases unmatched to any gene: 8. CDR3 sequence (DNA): TGTGCCAGCAGCTTGGGACTAGCGGGGTCGGCACCCACAGATACGCAGTATTTT. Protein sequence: CASSLGLAGSAPTDTQYF.

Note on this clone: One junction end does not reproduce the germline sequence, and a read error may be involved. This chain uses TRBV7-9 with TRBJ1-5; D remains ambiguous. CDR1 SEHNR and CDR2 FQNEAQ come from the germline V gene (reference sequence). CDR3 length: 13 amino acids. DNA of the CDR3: TGTTCCAGCAGCTTAGAACAGTATCAGCCCCAGCATTTT. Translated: CSSSLEQYQPQHF.

CDR3 DNA sequence: TGCAGCGTTGAGGGAATAACAGGGGCGAAAGTTTTCTTT. It encodes CSVEGITGAKVFF. The chain links TRBV29-1 to TRBJ1-1; 7 bases agree with TRBD1. CDR3 size: 13 residues. V lost 3 bases to trimming and J lost 13 bases; unmatched junction nucleotides: 14. Germline CDR1 SQVTM, CDR2 ANQGSEA.

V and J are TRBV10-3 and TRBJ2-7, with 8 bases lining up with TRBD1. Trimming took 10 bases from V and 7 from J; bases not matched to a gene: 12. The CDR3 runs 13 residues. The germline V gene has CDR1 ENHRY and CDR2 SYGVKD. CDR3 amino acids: CATRGQDNGEQYF. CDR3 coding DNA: TGTGCCACTAGGGGACAGGATAATGGGGAGCAGTACTTC.

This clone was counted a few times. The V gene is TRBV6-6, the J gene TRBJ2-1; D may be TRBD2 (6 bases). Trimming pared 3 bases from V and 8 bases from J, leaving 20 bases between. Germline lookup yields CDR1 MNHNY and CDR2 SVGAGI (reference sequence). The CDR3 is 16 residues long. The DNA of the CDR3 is TGTGCCAGCAGTTATTCGGACTATTCTTTGGACGATGAGCAGTTCTTC. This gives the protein CASSYSDYSLDDEQFF.

CDR3 DNA sequence: TGTGCCAGCAGCTCGACAGGGGTTTCACCCCTCCACTTT. As protein: CASSSTGVSPLHF. The chain recombines TRBV13 with TRBJ1-6; 8 nucleotides match TRBD1. CDR3 length equals 13 residues. V shed 4 bases and J 9 bases; nucleotides not matched to a gene: 2. Germline V gives CDR1 PRHDT, CDR2 FYEKMQ (reference sequence).

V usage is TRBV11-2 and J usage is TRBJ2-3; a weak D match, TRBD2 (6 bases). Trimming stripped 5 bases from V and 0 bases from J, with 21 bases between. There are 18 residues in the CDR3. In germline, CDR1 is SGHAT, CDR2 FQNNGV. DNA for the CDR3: TGTGCCAGCAGCACCTTACGTTCGTGGGGGGTTAGCACAGATACGCAGTATTTT. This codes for CASSTLRSWGVSTDTQYF. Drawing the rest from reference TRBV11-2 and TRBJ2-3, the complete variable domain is EAGVAQSPRYKIIEKRQSVAFWCNPISGHATLYWYQQILGQGPKLLIQFQNNGVVDDSQLPKDRFSAERLKGVDSTLKIQPAKLEDSAVYLCASSTLRSWGVSTDTQYFGPGTRLTVL.